The clone carrying this T cell receptor (beta chain) has a single count. The antigen is unknown. The V gene's germline CDR1 is SGHNT and CDR2 YYREEE (reference sequence). V shed 0 bases and J shed 5 bases, with 11 bases lying between them. The CDR3 is 14 amino acids. The sample is drawn from a study of T cell responses to AZD1222 COVID-19 vaccine. Study observations and caveats: A rise in Spike-specific TCR breadth and depth followed two AZD1222 doses. Samples come after the peak T cell response, not at day 14. Targeting of unmutated variant regions was reportedly seen in nearly half of spike-specific TCRs. Mostly white British, mostly female donors; authors suggested clonal diversity may be underestimated.

Profiling relied on immunoSEQ multiplex PCR, and the TCRdb table lists in-frame clones only, not all of them. This table has 200,000 to 250,000 clones, around 94% appearing once. The clonotype originates from an adult who received the MenACWY meningococcal vaccine as a control. Material: peripheral blood, obtained 28 days after the second dose of the MenACWY control vaccine. V usage is TRBV5-4 and J usage is TRBJ1-2; D may be TRBD1 (6 bases). The CDR3 loop is CASSLDRQVYGYTF. For the CDR3, the DNA is TGTGCCAGCAGCTTGGATCGACAGGTGTATGGCTACACCTTC.